This T cell receptor (beta chain) was sequenced in a study of tumor-infiltrating lymphocytes in primary liver carcinoma. Each 20-30 mg portion of unsorted bulk tissue served as the source for co-extraction of RNA and DNA. Total RNA (roughly 540 ng) served as template for TCR beta cDNA synthesis primed by a constant-region primer. Libraries covering TCR beta were generated through three nested multiplex PCR rounds (using a slightly modified ARM-PCR). Investigators reported that the first two PCR rounds, at about 9 cycles each, used TRBV1-TRBV30 forward primers with a C-beta reverse primer. TCRdb re-derived calls from the multiplex PCR reads in MiXCR, one entry per CDR3 protein. The table has some 87,000 distinct CDR3 sequences, approximately 68% seen once; the top ten hold roughly 30%. The CDR3 is made up of 17 amino acids. Germline loops: CDR1 ENHRY, CDR2 SYGVKD. With 4 bases clipped from V and 6 bases from J, the junction kept 15 bases outside the gene matches.

Many counts were recorded for this clonotype. The V call is TRBV10-3, the J call TRBJ2-7, with TRBD1 identical over 10 bases. What was sequenced was tumor-adjacent normal liver tissue. This TCR came from a man in his forties or fifties with primary liver carcinoma and hepatitis B virus infection. This CDR3 is CAISALPPGQGFGEQYF. CDR3 nucleotide sequence: TGTGCCATCAGTGCCCTTCCCCCGGGACAGGGGTTCGGCGAGCAGTACTTC.